Each of the 3 T cell receptor beta chains below was sequenced from the same sample in a study of response to subunit inactivated influenza vaccine (dated by TCRdb to 2016 to 2019). The library was made by RT-PCR. TCRdb lists the instrument as Illumina HiSeq 2500. Using fastp at Q25 and MiXCR, TCRdb reprocessed the public reads and kept productive beta chains. Here each entry gathers all rows of one CDR3 protein and keeps the most common genes and DNA. In all, the sample holds over 750,000 distinct CDR3 sequences, and around 21% of those were seen once. Roughly 10% of the sample is in the top ten clones. Sample: PBMCs from blood, taken roughly 5 days after vaccination. The source is a man aged 50-60 years who received an inactivated influenza vaccine. Donor details come from another sample of the same person, matched by shared clones.

The chain links TRBV20-1 to TRBJ1-4, with D maybe TRBD1 (5 bases). Germline values: CDR1 DFQATT, CDR2 SNEGSKA (reference sequence). The CDR3 covers 14 residues. Trimming removed 6 bases from V and 4 bases from J, with 15 bases in between. The CDR3 DNA sequence: TGCAGTGCCCTACCGGGGACTTATAATGAAAAACTGTTTTTT. The encoded protein is CSALPGTYNEKLFF.

The chain combines TRBV9 with TRBJ1-5; D gene unclear. Looked up from germline, CDR1 is SGDLS and CDR2 is YYNGEE. V lost 0 bases, J lost 7 bases, and 11 bases lay in between. This CDR3 spans 14 amino acids. CDR3 sequence (DNA): TGTGCCAGCAGCGTAGGTGAAGGAAGACAGCCCCAGCATTTT. Its protein is CASSVGEGRQPQHF.

This clonotype was observed many times. This chain connects TRBV29-1 to TRBJ2-3; 7 positions match TRBD2. Germline V gives CDR1 SQVTM, CDR2 ANQGSEA. The CDR3 runs 13 residues. Trimming at V came to 2 bases and at J to 1 base, leaving 0 bases not matched to a gene. CDR3 nucleotides: TGCAGCGTTGAAACTAGCGGCACAGATACGCAGTATTTT. This encodes CSVETSGTDTQYF.